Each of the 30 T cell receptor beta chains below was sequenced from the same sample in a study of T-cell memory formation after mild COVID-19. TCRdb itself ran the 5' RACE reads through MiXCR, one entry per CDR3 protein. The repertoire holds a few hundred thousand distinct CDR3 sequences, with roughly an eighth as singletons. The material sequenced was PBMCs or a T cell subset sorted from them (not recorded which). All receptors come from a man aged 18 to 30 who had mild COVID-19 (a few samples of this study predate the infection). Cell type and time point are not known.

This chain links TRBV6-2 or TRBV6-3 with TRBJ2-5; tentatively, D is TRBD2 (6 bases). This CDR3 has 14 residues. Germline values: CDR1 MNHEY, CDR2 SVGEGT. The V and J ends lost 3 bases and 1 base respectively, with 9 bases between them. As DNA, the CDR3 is TGTGCCAGCAGTTATCGGGACTTCCAAGAGACCCAGTACTTC. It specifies CASSYRDFQETQYF.

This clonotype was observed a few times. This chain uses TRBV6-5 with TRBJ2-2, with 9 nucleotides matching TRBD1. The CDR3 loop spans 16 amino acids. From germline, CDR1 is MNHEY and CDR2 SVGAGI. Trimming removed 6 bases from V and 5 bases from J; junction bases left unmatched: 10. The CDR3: CASRLQGAFRTGELFF. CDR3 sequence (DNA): TGTGCCAGCAGACTACAGGGGGCATTTAGAACCGGGGAGCTGTTTTTT.

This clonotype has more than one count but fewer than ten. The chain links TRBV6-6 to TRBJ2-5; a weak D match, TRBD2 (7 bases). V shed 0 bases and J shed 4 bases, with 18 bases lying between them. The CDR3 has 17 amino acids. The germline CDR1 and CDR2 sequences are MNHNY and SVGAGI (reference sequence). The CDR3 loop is CASSYSPAGGPRETQYF. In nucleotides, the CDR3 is TGTGCCAGCAGTTACTCGCCAGCCGGGGGGCCGCGAGAGACCCAGTACTTC.

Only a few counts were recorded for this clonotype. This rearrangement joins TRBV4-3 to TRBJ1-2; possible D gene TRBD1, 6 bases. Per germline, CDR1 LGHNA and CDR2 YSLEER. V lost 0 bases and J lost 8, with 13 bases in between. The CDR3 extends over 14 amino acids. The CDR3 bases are TGCGCCAGCAGCCAAGATTTGGGGGCCGGGGGCTACACCTTC. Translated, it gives CASSQDLGAGGYTF.

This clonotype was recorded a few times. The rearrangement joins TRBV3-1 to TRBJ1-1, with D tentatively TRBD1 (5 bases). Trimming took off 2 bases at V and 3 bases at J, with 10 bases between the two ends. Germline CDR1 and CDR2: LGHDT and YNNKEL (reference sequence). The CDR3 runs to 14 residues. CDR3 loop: CASSQSQGHTEAFF. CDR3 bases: TGTGCCAGCAGCCAAAGCCAGGGCCACACTGAAGCTTTCTTT.

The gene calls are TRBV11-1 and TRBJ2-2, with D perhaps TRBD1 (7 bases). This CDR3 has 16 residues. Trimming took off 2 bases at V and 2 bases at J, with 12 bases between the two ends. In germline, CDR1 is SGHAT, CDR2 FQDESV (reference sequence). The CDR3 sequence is CASSLQGGLNTGELFF. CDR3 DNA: TGTGCCAGCAGCTTACAGGGGGGCCTTAACACCGGGGAGCTGTTTTTT. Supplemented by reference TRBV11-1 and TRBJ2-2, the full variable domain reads EAEVAQSPRYKITEKSQAVAFWCDPISGHATLYWYRQILGQGPELLVQFQDESVVDDSQLPKDRFSAERLKGVDSTLKIQPAELGDSAMYLCASSLQGGLNTGELFFGEGSRLTVL.

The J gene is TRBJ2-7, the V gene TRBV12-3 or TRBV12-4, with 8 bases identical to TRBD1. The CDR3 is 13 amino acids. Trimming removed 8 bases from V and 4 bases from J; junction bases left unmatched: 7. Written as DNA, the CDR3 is TGTGCCAGCGGTCCGACAGGGGTGTACGAGCAGTACTTC. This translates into CASGPTGVYEQYF.

This CDR3 is CASSLARQYNSPLHF. The CDR3 nucleotides read TGTGCCAGCAGCTTAGCGCGCCAGTATAATTCACCCCTCCACTTT. The V gene is TRBV7-9, the J gene TRBJ1-6; D not resolved. Trimming shortened V by 0 bases and J by 4 bases, and 7 bases separated the two germline ends. The length of the CDR3 is 15 residues. CDR1 is SEHNR, CDR2 FQNEAQ, per germline (reference sequence).

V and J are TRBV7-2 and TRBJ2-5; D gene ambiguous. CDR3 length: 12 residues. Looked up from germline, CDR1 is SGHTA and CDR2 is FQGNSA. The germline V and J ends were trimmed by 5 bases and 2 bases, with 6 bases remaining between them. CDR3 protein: CASSRQQETQYF. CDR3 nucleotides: TGTGCCAGCAGCCGGCAGCAAGAGACCCAGTACTTC.

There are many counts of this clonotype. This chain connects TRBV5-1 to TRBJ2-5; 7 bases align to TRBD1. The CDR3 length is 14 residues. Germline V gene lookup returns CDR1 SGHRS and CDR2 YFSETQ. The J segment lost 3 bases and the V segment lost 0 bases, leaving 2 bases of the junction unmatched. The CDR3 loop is CASSLGTGEETQYF. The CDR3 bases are TGCGCCAGCAGCTTGGGGACAGGCGAAGAGACCCAGTACTTC.

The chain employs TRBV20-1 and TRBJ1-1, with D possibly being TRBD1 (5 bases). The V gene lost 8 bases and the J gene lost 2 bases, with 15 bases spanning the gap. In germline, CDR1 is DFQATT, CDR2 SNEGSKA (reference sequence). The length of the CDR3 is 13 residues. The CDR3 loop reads CSPMGTANTEAFF. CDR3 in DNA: TGCAGTCCCATGGGGACGGCAAACACTGAAGCTTTCTTT.

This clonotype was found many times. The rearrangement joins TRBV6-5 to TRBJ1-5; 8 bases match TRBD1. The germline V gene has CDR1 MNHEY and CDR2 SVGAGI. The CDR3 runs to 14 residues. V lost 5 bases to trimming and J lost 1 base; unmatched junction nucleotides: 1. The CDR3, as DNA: TGTGCCAGCAGTCGGACAGGGAGCAATCAGCCCCAGCATTTT. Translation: CASSRTGSNQPQHF.

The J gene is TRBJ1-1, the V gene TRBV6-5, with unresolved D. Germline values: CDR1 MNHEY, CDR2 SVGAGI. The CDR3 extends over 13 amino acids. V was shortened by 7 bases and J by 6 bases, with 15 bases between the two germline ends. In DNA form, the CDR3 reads TGTGCCAGCACCCTGCGTGGGAGCCCTGAAGCTTTCTTT. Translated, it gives CASTLRGSPEAFF.

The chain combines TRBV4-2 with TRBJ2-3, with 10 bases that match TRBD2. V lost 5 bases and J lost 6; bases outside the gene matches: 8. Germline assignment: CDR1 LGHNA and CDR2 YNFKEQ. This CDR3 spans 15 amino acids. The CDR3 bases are TGTGCCAGCAGCTCGGAGCGGGGGGGCCTGGATACGCAGTATTTT. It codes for CASSSERGGLDTQYF.

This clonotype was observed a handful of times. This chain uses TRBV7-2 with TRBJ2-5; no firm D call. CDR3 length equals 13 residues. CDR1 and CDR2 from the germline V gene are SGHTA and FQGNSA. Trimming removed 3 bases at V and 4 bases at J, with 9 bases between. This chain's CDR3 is CASSFNFGETQYF. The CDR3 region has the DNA TGTGCCAGCAGCTTTAACTTCGGAGAGACCCAGTACTTC.

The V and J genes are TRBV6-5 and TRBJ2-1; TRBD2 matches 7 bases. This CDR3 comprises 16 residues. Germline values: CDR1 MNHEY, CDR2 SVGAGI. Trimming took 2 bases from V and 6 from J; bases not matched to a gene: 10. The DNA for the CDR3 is TGTGCCAGCAGTTACGGGGCGGGAGCTACTGGCAATGAGCAGTTCTTC. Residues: CASSYGAGATGNEQFF.

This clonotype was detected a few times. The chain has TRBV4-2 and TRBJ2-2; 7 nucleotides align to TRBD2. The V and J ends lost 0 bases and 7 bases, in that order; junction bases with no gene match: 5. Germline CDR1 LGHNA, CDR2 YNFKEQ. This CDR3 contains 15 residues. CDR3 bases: TGTGCCAGCAGCCAAGATCGGGGGAGGGACGGGGAGCTGTTTTTT. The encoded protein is CASSQDRGRDGELFF.

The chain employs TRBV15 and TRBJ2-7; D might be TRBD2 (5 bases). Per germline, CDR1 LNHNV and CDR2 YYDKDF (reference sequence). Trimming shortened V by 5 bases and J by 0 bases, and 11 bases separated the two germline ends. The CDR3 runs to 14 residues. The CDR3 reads CATSSRRDSYEQYF. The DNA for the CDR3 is TGTGCCACCAGCTCTCGCCGGGACTCCTACGAGCAGTACTTC.

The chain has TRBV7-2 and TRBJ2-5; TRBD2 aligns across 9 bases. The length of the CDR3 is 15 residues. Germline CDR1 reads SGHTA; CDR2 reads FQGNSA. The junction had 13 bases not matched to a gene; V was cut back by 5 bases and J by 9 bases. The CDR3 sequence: CASSRLAAATWAQYF. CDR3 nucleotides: TGTGCCAGCAGCCGACTAGCGGCTGCCACGTGGGCCCAGTACTTC.

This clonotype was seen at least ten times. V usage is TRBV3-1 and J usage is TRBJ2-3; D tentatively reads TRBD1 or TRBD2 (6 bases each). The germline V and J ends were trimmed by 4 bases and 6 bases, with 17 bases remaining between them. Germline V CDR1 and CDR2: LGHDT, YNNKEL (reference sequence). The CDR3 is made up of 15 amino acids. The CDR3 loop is CASSPGAIGSDTQYF. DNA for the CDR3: TGTGCCAGCAGCCCGGGGGCCATCGGAAGTGATACGCAGTATTTT.

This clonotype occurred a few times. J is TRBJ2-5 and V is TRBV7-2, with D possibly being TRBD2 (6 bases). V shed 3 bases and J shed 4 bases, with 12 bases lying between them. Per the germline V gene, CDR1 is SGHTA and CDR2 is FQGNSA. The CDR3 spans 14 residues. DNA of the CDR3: TGTGCCAGCAGCTTCAGGACTACCGCAGAGACCCAGTACTTC. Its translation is CASSFRTTAETQYF.

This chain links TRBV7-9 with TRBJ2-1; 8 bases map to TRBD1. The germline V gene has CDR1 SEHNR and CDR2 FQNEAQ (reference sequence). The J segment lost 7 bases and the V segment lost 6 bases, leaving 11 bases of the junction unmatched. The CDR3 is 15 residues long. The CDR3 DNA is TGTGCCAGCAGACCCGACAGGGGCAGACAGAATGAGCAGTTCTTC. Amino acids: CASRPDRGRQNEQFF.

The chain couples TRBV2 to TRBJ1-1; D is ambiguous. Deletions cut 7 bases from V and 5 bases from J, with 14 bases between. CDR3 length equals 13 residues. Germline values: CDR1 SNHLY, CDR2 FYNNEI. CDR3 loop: CASTKGAGTEAFF. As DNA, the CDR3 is TGTGCCAGCACGAAAGGCGCGGGGACTGAAGCTTTCTTT.

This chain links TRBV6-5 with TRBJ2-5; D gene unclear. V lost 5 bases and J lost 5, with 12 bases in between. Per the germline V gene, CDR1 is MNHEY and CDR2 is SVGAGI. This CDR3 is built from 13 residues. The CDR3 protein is CASSRHLDETQYF. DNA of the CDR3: TGTGCCAGCAGTCGGCATCTCGACGAGACCCAGTACTTC.

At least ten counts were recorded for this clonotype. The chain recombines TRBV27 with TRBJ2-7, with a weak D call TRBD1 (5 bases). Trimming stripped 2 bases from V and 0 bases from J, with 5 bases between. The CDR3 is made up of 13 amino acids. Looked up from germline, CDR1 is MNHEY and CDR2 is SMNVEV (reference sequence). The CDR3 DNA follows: TGTGCCAGCAGTTTACAGGGCTCCTACGAGCAGTACTTC. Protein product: CASSLQGSYEQYF.

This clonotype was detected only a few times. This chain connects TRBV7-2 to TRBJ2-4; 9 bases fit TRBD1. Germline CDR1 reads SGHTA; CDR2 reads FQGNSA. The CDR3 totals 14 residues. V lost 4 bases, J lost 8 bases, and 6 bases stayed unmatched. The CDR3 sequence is CASSSPGQGDIQYF. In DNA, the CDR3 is TGTGCCAGCAGCTCGCCGGGACAGGGAGACATTCAGTACTTC.

CDR3 residues: CASQTGANTEAFF. The CDR3 coding sequence is TGTGCCAGCCAAACAGGGGCGAACACTGAAGCTTTCTTT. This rearrangement joins TRBV7-9 to TRBJ1-1; TRBD1 aligns across 7 bases. From germline, CDR1 is SEHNR and CDR2 FQNEAQ (reference sequence). The CDR3 has 13 amino acids. V shed 8 bases and J 1 base; nucleotides not matched to a gene: 4.

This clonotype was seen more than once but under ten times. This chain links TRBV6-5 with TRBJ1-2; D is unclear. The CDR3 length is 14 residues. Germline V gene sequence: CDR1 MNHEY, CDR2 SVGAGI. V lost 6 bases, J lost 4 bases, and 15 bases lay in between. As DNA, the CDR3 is TGTGCCAGCAGCCCCGGCCCTTCGGCCTATGGCTACACCTTC. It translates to CASSPGPSAYGYTF.

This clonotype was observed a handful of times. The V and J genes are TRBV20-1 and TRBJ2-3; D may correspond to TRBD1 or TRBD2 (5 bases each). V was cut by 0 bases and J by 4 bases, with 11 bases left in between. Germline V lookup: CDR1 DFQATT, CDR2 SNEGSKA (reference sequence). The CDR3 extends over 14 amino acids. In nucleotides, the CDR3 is TGCAGTGCTAGAGATGTACGGGGCCCAGATACGCAGTATTTT. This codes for CSARDVRGPDTQYF.

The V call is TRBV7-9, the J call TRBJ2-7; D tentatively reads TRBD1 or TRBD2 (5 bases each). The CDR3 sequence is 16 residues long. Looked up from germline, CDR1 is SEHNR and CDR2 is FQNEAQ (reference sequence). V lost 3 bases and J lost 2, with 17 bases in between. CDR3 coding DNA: TGTGCCAGCAGCTTCCCTAAGCCGGGACGCACCTACGAGCAGTACGTC. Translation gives CASSFPKPGRTYEQYV.